This T cell receptor (beta chain) was documented in a study of blood T cells in healthy people across ages. Germline lookup yields CDR1 SGHTA and CDR2 FQGNSA. The CDR3 sequence is 15 residues long. V lost 1 base and J lost 2, with 10 bases in between. Primed by a sample-barcoded 5' primer and a J-beta primer mix, a second PCR proceeded for about 6 to 11 cycles. Using its own MiXCR run on the 5' RACE reads, TCRdb lists one record per CDR3 protein. The sample includes more than 700,000 distinct CDR3 sequences, less than 60% of them seen just once. This clonotype was sampled from an elderly man in good health. The chain has TRBV7-2 and TRBJ2-3; D is ambiguous. The sample taken for sequencing was blood. CDR3 sequence (DNA): TGTGCCAGCAGCTTAGAGCCTTTTACCACAGATACGCAGTATTTT. It encodes CASSLEPFTTDTQYF.